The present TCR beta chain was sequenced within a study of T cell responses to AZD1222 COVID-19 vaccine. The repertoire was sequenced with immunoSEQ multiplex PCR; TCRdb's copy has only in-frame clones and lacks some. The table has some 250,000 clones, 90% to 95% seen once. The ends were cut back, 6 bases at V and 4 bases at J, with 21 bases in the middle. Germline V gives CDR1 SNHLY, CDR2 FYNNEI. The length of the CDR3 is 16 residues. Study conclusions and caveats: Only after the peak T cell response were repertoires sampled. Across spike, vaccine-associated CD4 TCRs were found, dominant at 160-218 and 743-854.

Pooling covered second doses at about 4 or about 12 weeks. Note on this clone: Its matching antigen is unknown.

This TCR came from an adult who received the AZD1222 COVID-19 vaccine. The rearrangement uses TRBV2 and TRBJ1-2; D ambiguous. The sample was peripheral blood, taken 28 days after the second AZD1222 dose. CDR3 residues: CASSPESTGLSYGYTF. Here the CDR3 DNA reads TGTGCCAGCAGCCCCGAAAGTACGGGTCTGAGCTATGGCTACACCTTC. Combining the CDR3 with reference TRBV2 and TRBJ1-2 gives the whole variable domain EPEVTQTPSHQVTQMGQEVILRCVPISNHLYFYWYRQILGQKVEFLVSFYNNEISEKSEIFDDQFSVERPDGSNFTLKIRSTKLEDSAMYFCASSPESTGLSYGYTFGSGTRLTVV.